This T cell receptor beta chain comes out of a study of blood T cell repertoires in COVID-19 (dated by TCRdb to the early 2020s). Notes on the research overall: Samples covering the acute and convalescent phases of COVID-19 were provided by collaborators in the United States, Italy and Spain. The prospective study material was composed of cDNA or gDNA derived from T cells, B-cell-depleted T cells, or PBMCs. A freely available public database, intended as a resource for researchers studying the immune response to SARS-CoV-2, is where the repertoires were released. The samples were drawn from two sources: the first 160 participants of the ongoing ImmuneRACE study, and about 1,300 subjects contributed by 6 global collaborators. Where HLA class I and class II types were available, the types were taken from metadata supplied by the sample provider, not from assay-based typing. Sample metadata almost always included a de-identified subject ID, COVID-19 status, age in years and sex. Subjects who had been exposed to COVID-19, were actively infected with it, or had recovered from it provided the deeply sampled blood TCRbeta repertoires that made up the dataset. Points the paper makes about the study in general: The quantity of clinical and demographic metadata differed by source and by participant and was supplied without curation.

Collaborating institutions collected whole blood in K2EDTA tubes following their own protocols. Collaborator samples were shipped for TCRbeta analysis as frozen whole blood, isolated PBMCs, or DNA extracted from either sample type. Concerning this clone itself: The clone's antigen remains unknown. Base-call qualities are not available, and no considerably larger clone is one nucleotide away.

As encoded in the germline V gene (reference sequence), CDR1 is LNHDA while CDR2 is SQIVND. V was cut back by 5 bases and J by 4 bases, leaving a gap of 17 bases between them. From its cysteine to its phenylalanine, the CDR3 spans 15 amino acids. Kept here is only the CDR3 DNA, which spans 45 bases and is read in frame from base 1. TCRbeta CDR3 regions were amplified from genomic DNA by means of the immunoSEQ Assay, a bias-controlled multiplex PCR. Processing in the source paper ran as follows. The number of nucleated cells in each sample was estimated from the amplification of reference gene primers within the assay. Sequence reads were collapsed and filtered to measure the absolute abundance of every unique TCRbeta CDR3 rearrangement. For each sample, productive Simpson clonality was calculated as the square root of Simpson's diversity index across productive rearrangements. TCRdb limited this immuneACCESS table to in-frame rearrangements with V and J called. A share of clones is missing; checked studies link under half to unresolved V genes, and the rest is unexplained. V and J calls and clone size are as listed in that table; D and trimming were resolved from the DNA. The sample table holds under 30,000 clones, of which around 90% were seen once. Of the sample, over 2% is held by the ten largest clones.

This clonotype was sampled from a middle-aged man with active COVID-19. Material for sequencing was peripheral blood. The chain is made from TRBV19 and TRBJ1-1; perhaps TRBD1 is the D gene, with 5 bases matching. The DNA is TGTGCCAGTAGTCCGCGACAGCCACCACTCACTGAAGCTTTCTTT. Its product reads: CASSPRQPPLTEAFF.